The TCR beta chain described here comes from a study of identical twins. Study-wide results and caveats: Models, which agreed with sharing between unrelated individuals, nonetheless underestimated the out-of-frame TCR alpha sharing seen in monozygotic twins. Partly confounded zero-insertion analyses could result from invariant MAIT and iNKT cells.

Template switching, a step in the protocol, added a universal primer site, and cDNA carried unique molecular identifiers. TCRdb re-called the 5' RACE reads with MiXCR, one entry per CDR3 protein. The sample lists around 550,000 distinct CDR3 sequences, roughly 15% occurring once. The table lists this clonotype with many counts. Its antigen is currently unknown. The data also belong to a second study, concerning yellow fever vaccine responses in identical twins.

The specimen sequenced was CD4+ T cells sorted from blood. This TCR came from a young woman in good health.

The CDR3 region is CASSHSDGQDPSRDSNQPQHF. In nucleotides, the CDR3 is TGCGCCAGCAGCCACTCCGACGGACAGGACCCTTCCAGGGATAGCAATCAGCCCCAGCATTTT. This chain links TRBV5-1 with TRBJ1-5; 7 bases line up with TRBD1. The germline V gene has CDR1 SGHRS and CDR2 YFSETQ. V shed 4 bases and J 0 bases; nucleotides not matched to a gene: 22. The CDR3 runs 21 residues.